This entry describes one T cell receptor beta chain. The antigen is undetermined. Assay: immunoSEQ multiplex PCR; the TCRdb copy retains only in-frame clones and omits some. The sample consists of about 2.4 million clones, more than 90% of them appearing once. This CDR3 region has 15 residues. V was clipped by 6 bases and J by 0 bases; unmatched bases: 7. Germline V lookup: CDR1 GTSNPN, CDR2 SVGIG (reference sequence). This sample is part of a study of shared clonotypes between healthy human individuals. Turning to the study itself: There were three CD4 naive, three CD4 memory, two CD8 naive and one CD8 memory plates per donor. Study-wide points: Genetic and exposure-history diversity was limited by the few donors.

This chain uses TRBV30 with TRBJ2-2; 7 nucleotides line up with TRBD2. The material sequenced was naive CD4+ T cells sorted from blood. The subset: CD45RA+ positively selected. This clonotype originated in a young man in good health. The CDR3 DNA follows: TGTGCCTGTCTCCCGGCGGGGGCGAACACCGGGGAGCTGTTTTTT. It specifies CACLPAGANTGELFF. The whole variable domain, filled in from reference TRBV30 and TRBJ2-2, reads SQTIHQWPATLVQPVGSPLSLECTVEGTSNPNLYWYRQAAGRGLQLLFYSVGIGQISSEVPQNLSASRPQDRQFILSSKKLLLSDSGFYLCACLPAGANTGELFFGEGSRLTVL.